This TCR beta chain derives from a study of shared clonotypes between healthy human individuals. Per the study methods: ImmunoSEQ supplied junction-only sequences lacking quality scores, so filtering was different. This table comes from immunoSEQ multiplex PCR, and its TCRdb copy is limited to in-frame clones, with some not included. Clone size and V and J calls were adopted from that table, with D and trimming inferred from the DNA. The table includes roughly 2.5 million clones, roughly 92% detected once. V lost 1 base to trimming and J lost 7 bases, with 9 bases between them. The CDR3 sequence is 12 residues long. Germline V CDR1 and CDR2: SGHNT, YYREEE (reference sequence).

V usage is TRBV5-4 and J usage is TRBJ2-7, with no clear D. The origin of this receptor is a man between 18 and 35 years old in good health. Sample: naive CD4+ T cells sorted from blood. Stated subset: CD45RA+ positively selected. CDR3: CASSLLNQEQYF. The CDR3 DNA follows: TGTGCCAGCAGCTTGTTGAATCAGGAGCAGTACTTC.